The text below deals with one T cell receptor beta chain. Trimming removed 3 bases from V and 4 bases from J; junction bases left unmatched: 3. The CDR3 consists of 14 residues. CDR1 and CDR2 from the germline V gene are GTSNPN and SVGIG (reference sequence). It was with random hexamers that 0.5 to 1 ug RNA was reverse transcribed. One entry per CDR3 protein results from TCRdb running MiXCR on the immunoSEQ multiplex PCR reads. The sample records 150,000 to 200,000 distinct CDR3 sequences, 80% to 95% being singletons. This record comes from a study of CD8 T cells in Susac syndrome. The sequence came from a human donor with multiple sclerosis. The rearrangement joins TRBV30 to TRBJ2-3; 11 bases align to TRBD2. Sequenced material: CD4+ T cells from PBMCs. The CDR3 loop is CAWSRTSGSDTQYF. Written as DNA, the CDR3 is TGTGCCTGGAGCCGGACTAGCGGGTCAGATACGCAGTATTTT.